The present T cell receptor beta chain was sequenced within a study of T cell responses to AZD1222 COVID-19 vaccine. Broader study findings: Donors, mostly white British, included more females; clonal diversity was possibly underestimated.

The CDR3 is 12 residues long. Germline V gene lookup returns CDR1 SGHRS and CDR2 YFSETQ. With 3 bases removed from V and 4 bases from J, the gap between germline ends came to 7 bases. In regard to this clone: What it recognizes is unknown.

Only in-frame clones appear in the TCRdb table, and some are missing; sequencing was by immunoSEQ multiplex PCR. The data contain roughly 140,000 clones, 90% of them seen just once; the ten biggest clones take up about 3.4%. Sequenced material: peripheral blood, taken on day 0 of AZD1222 vaccination. The J gene is TRBJ1-2, the V gene TRBV5-1; no definite D call. The sequence was obtained from an adult in good health. This chain's CDR3 is CASSSQPYGYTF. The CDR3 DNA is TGCGCCAGCAGCTCACAGCCCTATGGCTACACCTTC.